A single sample gave rise to the 30 T cell receptor beta chains below, sequenced in a study of T-cell memory formation after mild COVID-19. One entry per CDR3 protein, called by TCRdb with MiXCR from the 5' RACE reads. The sample consists of a few hundred thousand distinct CDR3 sequences, about 15% of them appearing once. Sequences were obtained from PBMCs or a T cell subset sorted from them (not recorded which). These receptors were collected from a man between 18 and 29 years old who had mild COVID-19 (a few samples of this study predate the infection). Cell type and time point are not known.

This chain uses TRBV12-3 or TRBV12-4 with TRBJ2-1; TRBD2 matches 8 bases. Trimming took 3 bases from V and 7 from J; bases not matched to a gene: 5. The CDR3 is made up of 14 amino acids. CDR3 sequence reads: CASSFPGGVNEQFF. The DNA for the CDR3 is TGTGCCAGCAGTTTCCCCGGGGGGGTAAATGAGCAGTTCTTC.

This clonotype occurred a few times. This sequence joins TRBV11-2 and TRBJ1-1, with D hard to call. The germline V gene has CDR1 SGHAT and CDR2 FQNNGV. The V and J ends lost 6 bases and 7 bases respectively, with 12 bases between them. The length of the CDR3 is 12 residues. The CDR3 DNA sequence: TGTGCCAGCAGACATACAGAGATTGAAGCTTTCTTT. It encodes CASRHTEIEAFF.

This clonotype has a single count. This chain connects TRBV29-1 to TRBJ1-2; TRBD1 is a possible D gene (6 bases). Germline CDR1 reads SQVTM; CDR2 reads ANQGSEA. Trimming left V 6 bases short and J 8 bases short, with 19 bases between. The CDR3 length is 13 residues. Here the CDR3 DNA reads TGCAGCGTCCAATACCTCAGGGGAGACGGCTACACCTTC. As protein: CSVQYLRGDGYTF.

This clonotype showed up just a few times. The chain joins TRBV28 to TRBJ2-2; TRBD1 agrees at 7 bases. The CDR3 has 14 residues. Germline assignment: CDR1 MDHEN and CDR2 SYDVKM. With 8 bases clipped from V and 4 bases from J, the junction kept 7 bases outside the gene matches. CDR3 bases: TGTGCCAGCGGATTGACAGGGACCACCGGGGAGCTGTTTTTT. Translation: CASGLTGTTGELFF.

This clonotype was seen more than once but under ten times. The chain employs TRBV7-9 and TRBJ1-5, with 8 bases aligning to TRBD1. Germline trimming cut 1 base from V and 10 bases from J; bases unmatched to any gene: 9. Germline lookup yields CDR1 SEHNR and CDR2 FQNEAQ (reference sequence). The CDR3 sequence is 15 residues long. CDR3 sequence reads: CASSLEGTGPLPQHF. For the CDR3, the DNA is TGTGCCAGCAGCTTAGAAGGGACAGGCCCACTTCCCCAGCATTTT.

The V call is TRBV10-3, the J call TRBJ2-3, with D possibly being TRBD2 (7 bases). Per the germline V gene, CDR1 is ENHRY and CDR2 is SYGVKD. Trimming removed 8 bases at V and 2 bases at J, with 14 bases between. The CDR3 is 14 residues long. Here the CDR3 reads CAILGGLHTDTQYF. CDR3 in DNA: TGTGCCATCCTGGGGGGGCTCCACACAGATACGCAGTATTTT.

This chain uses TRBV3-1 with TRBJ2-7; no firm D call. Germline V lookup: CDR1 LGHDT, CDR2 YNNKEL (reference sequence). The CDR3 totals 13 residues. The ends were cut back, 6 bases at V and 7 bases at J, with 16 bases in the middle. CDR3 loop: CASSPDPWYEQYV. The CDR3 DNA sequence: TGTGCCAGCAGTCCGGACCCCTGGTATGAGCAGTACGTC.

This clonotype appeared a few times. The chain recombines TRBV4-3 with TRBJ2-5; D may be TRBD1 or TRBD2 (5 bases each). The CDR3 is made up of 15 amino acids. V was trimmed by 0 bases and J by 1 base, leaving 9 bases between them. Germline V gene data show CDR1 as LGHNA and CDR2 as YSLEER. CDR3 bases: TGCGCCAGCAGCCAAGATGCAGGGACCCAAGAGACCCAGTACTTC. This codes for CASSQDAGTQETQYF.

The chain carries TRBV5-6 and TRBJ1-1; tentative D call: TRBD1 (5 bases). The CDR3 spans 15 residues. CDR1 and CDR2 from the germline V gene are SGHDT and YYEEEE. The V gene lost 4 bases and the J gene lost 3 bases, with 16 bases spanning the gap. CDR3 nucleotides: TGTGCCAGCAGCCTCACCGGGGGAGGGTACACTGAAGCTTTCTTT. This codes for CASSLTGGGYTEAFF.

This clonotype came up a few times. This chain joins TRBV20-1 and TRBJ2-5, with no clear D. The CDR3 runs 11 residues. CDR1 and CDR2 from the germline V gene are DFQATT and SNEGSKA (reference sequence). The CDR3 region is CTFKAQETQYF. CDR3 nucleotides: TGCACCTTCAAGGCCCAAGAGACCCAGTACTTC.

The CDR3 here is CASSHILPNTEAFF. DNA of the CDR3: TGTGCCAGCAGCCACATCTTACCGAACACTGAAGCTTTCTTT. This chain links TRBV14 with TRBJ1-1; no reliable D call. V shed 3 bases and J shed 1 base, with 9 bases lying between them. Per germline, CDR1 SGHDN and CDR2 FVKESK. This CDR3 has 14 residues.

This CDR3 reads CASRRTSGEQETQYF. For the CDR3, the DNA is TGTGCCAGCAGACGGACTAGCGGGGAACAAGAGACCCAGTACTTC. The chain has TRBV3-1 and TRBJ2-5, with TRBD2 matching 12 bases. Germline loops: CDR1 LGHDT, CDR2 YNNKEL (reference sequence). CDR3 length: 15 amino acids. With 6 bases clipped from V and 2 bases from J, the junction kept 4 bases outside the gene matches.

This clonotype was detected only a few times. This chain connects TRBV5-1 to TRBJ2-5, with 8 nucleotides matching TRBD2. The V gene end was trimmed by 4 bases and the J gene end by 8 bases; junction bases not matched to a gene: 10. The CDR3 is made up of 14 amino acids. CDR1 is SGHRS, CDR2 YFSETQ, per germline. In DNA form, the CDR3 reads TGCGCCAGCAGCACAACTAGCGGCCTTCCCACCCAGTACTTC. Residues: CASSTTSGLPTQYF.

V is TRBV20-1 and J is TRBJ1-5; maybe TRBD1 (6 bases). CDR1 and CDR2 (germline): DFQATT, SNEGSKA (reference sequence). There are 14 residues in the CDR3. Trimming pared 4 bases from V and 0 bases from J, leaving 10 bases between. CDR3: CSAKTGNSNQPQHF. The CDR3 nucleotides read TGCAGTGCTAAAACAGGGAATAGCAATCAGCCCCAGCATTTT.

The sample holds a few counts of this clonotype. This rearrangement joins TRBV7-2 to TRBJ1-2, with TRBD1 matching over 10 bases. The V and J ends lost 1 base and 11 bases, in that order; junction bases with no gene match: 13. The CDR3 covers 16 residues. Germline V gene sequence: CDR1 SGHTA, CDR2 FQGNSA. The CDR3, as DNA: TGTGCCAGCAGCTTAGTTGGGACAGGGGCCAAGGCGCTGTACACCTTC. Translated, it gives CASSLVGTGAKALYTF.

The genes are TRBV28 and TRBJ1-5; D is perhaps TRBD1 (5 bases). Germline CDR1 MDHEN, CDR2 SYDVKM. CDR3 length: 14 residues. The ends were cut back, 5 bases at V and 4 bases at J, with 12 bases in the middle. CDR3 nucleotides: TGTGCCAGCAGTGGCGAACAGGAGAATCAGCCCCAGCATTTT. Protein product: CASSGEQENQPQHF.

This clonotype was observed a few times. V usage is TRBV2 and J usage is TRBJ1-2; the D gene is possibly TRBD1 (5 bases). This CDR3 is built from 15 residues. From germline, CDR1 is SNHLY and CDR2 FYNNEI. V lost 7 bases, J lost 8 bases, and 23 bases lay in between. The CDR3 bases are TGTGCCAGCACCCGACGTCCAGGGTCGGTCCTAGGCTACACCTTC. Protein product: CASTRRPGSVLGYTF.

The chain carries TRBV6-5 and TRBJ1-6; TRBD1 aligns across 10 bases. J was trimmed by 8 bases and V by 2 bases; bases with no gene match: 3. The CDR3 consists of 15 residues. Germline-derived CDR1 and CDR2 are MNHEY and SVGAGI. The CDR3 loop reads CASSYGTGVDSPLHF. In DNA, the CDR3 is TGTGCCAGCAGTTACGGGACAGGGGTAGATTCACCCCTCCACTTT.

This clonotype was found a few times. The chain joins TRBV12-3 or TRBV12-4 to TRBJ2-3; tentatively, D is TRBD1 or TRBD2 (5 bases each). The V end was cut by 6 bases, the J end by 0 bases, with 10 bases between. The CDR3 is made up of 14 amino acids. In DNA form, the CDR3 reads TGTGCCAGCAGAGAGGGGAGAAGCACAGATACGCAGTATTTT. This encodes CASREGRSTDTQYF.

The chain is built from TRBV9 and TRBJ1-2; a possible D gene is TRBD1 (5 bases). The CDR3 is 15 residues long. Deletions cut 4 bases from V and 2 bases from J, with 15 bases between. Per the germline V gene, CDR1 is SGDLS and CDR2 is YYNGEE. The CDR3 reads CASSKTGTPNYGYTF. CDR3 sequence (DNA): TGTGCCAGCAGCAAAACCGGGACTCCCAACTATGGCTACACCTTC.

In this sample, this clonotype turned up a few times. The chain carries TRBV29-1 and TRBJ1-1, with a tentative D call TRBD1 (6 bases). The CDR3 loop spans 13 amino acids. Trimming removed 4 bases from V and 5 bases from J, with 14 bases in between. From germline, CDR1 is SQVTM and CDR2 ANQGSEA. The CDR3 is CSVAPTGSTEAFF. The CDR3 DNA sequence: TGCAGCGTTGCCCCCACAGGGTCAACTGAAGCTTTCTTT.

The rearrangement uses TRBV27 and TRBJ1-2; the match to TRBD1 covers 10 bases. The CDR3 loop spans 14 amino acids. CDR1 is MNHEY and CDR2 is SMNVEV in the germline V gene (reference sequence). J gave up 12 bases and V 1 base, and 8 bases lay outside the gene matches. DNA of the CDR3: TGTGCCAGCAGTTTATTTGGGGACAGGGGTAGCCACACCTTC. This encodes CASSLFGDRGSHTF.

This clonotype was counted only a few times. The gene calls are TRBV4-3 and TRBJ1-4, with no clear D. V was trimmed by 2 bases and J by 0 bases, leaving 7 bases between them. Germline CDR1 LGHNA, CDR2 YSLEER. The CDR3 runs 15 residues. The CDR3 spells CASSQYVATNEKLFF. The CDR3 coding sequence is TGCGCCAGCAGCCAATACGTCGCAACTAATGAAAAACTGTTTTTT.

This chain links TRBV9 with TRBJ1-3; perhaps TRBD1 as D (5 bases). The CDR3 loop spans 14 amino acids. The germline V gene has CDR1 SGDLS and CDR2 YYNGEE. Trimming left V 6 bases short and J 1 base short, with 11 bases between. The CDR3 loop is CASTPQGSGNTIYF. The CDR3 DNA sequence: TGTGCCAGCACCCCCCAGGGATCTGGAAACACCATATATTTT.

The V and J genes are TRBV7-9 and TRBJ2-5; possible D gene TRBD2, 5 bases. Germline-derived CDR1 and CDR2 are SEHNR and FQNEAQ (reference sequence). V was shortened by 3 bases and J by 9 bases, with 11 bases between the two germline ends. The CDR3 totals 12 residues. The CDR3 protein is CASSFPEGPQYF. CDR3 sequence (DNA): TGTGCCAGCAGCTTCCCAGAGGGTCCCCAGTACTTC.

The chain combines TRBV5-4 with TRBJ1-1, with D tentatively TRBD1 (6 bases). CDR1 SGHNT and CDR2 YYREEE come from the germline V gene (reference sequence). This CDR3 is built from 14 residues. Trimming cost V 5 bases and J 11 bases, with 22 bases left between them. The CDR3: CASRSNDRKTWAFF. The CDR3 DNA reads as TGTGCCAGCAGATCTAATGACAGGAAAACTTGGGCTTTCTTT.

This clonotype was found a few times. The rearrangement uses TRBV12-3 or TRBV12-4 and TRBJ2-1, with 13 positions matching TRBD2. The junction had 6 bases not matched to a gene; V was cut back by 4 bases and J by 15 bases. The CDR3 has 13 amino acids. CDR3: CASSWGLAGPGFF. The CDR3 bases are TGTGCCAGCAGTTGGGGACTAGCGGGGCCGGGGTTCTTC.

The chain is built from TRBV10-3 and TRBJ2-7; perhaps TRBD2 as D (7 bases). CDR3 size: 14 residues. Germline CDR1 and CDR2: ENHRY and SYGVKD. Trimming pared 2 bases from V and 7 bases from J, leaving 15 bases between. DNA for the CDR3: TGTGCCATCAGTGAGCAGGCGGGGGCAGGGGAGCAGTACGTC. Its translation is CAISEQAGAGEQYV.

The V call is TRBV5-1, the J call TRBJ2-1; D ambiguous. This CDR3 is 15 amino acids long. Per germline, CDR1 SGHRS and CDR2 YFSETQ. Trimming took 0 bases from V and 5 from J, leaving 12 bases between them. The CDR3 loop reads CASSLEQSKNNEQFF. The DNA for the CDR3 is TGCGCCAGCAGCTTGGAACAGAGTAAAAACAATGAGCAGTTCTTC.

This clonotype came up a few times. This chain uses TRBV12-3 or TRBV12-4 with TRBJ2-5, with D unclear. V shed 6 bases and J shed 0 bases, with 8 bases lying between them. This CDR3 spans 13 amino acids. CDR3 nucleotides: TGTGCCAGCAGGCAGGCTCACCAAGAGACCCAGTACTTC. Translating gives CASRQAHQETQYF.